A single sample gave rise to the 14 T cell receptor beta chains below, sequenced in a study of PD-1 blockade in classical Hodgkin lymphoma. The patients all showed relapse after autologous stem cell transplantation, while their brentuximab vedotin exposure varied. Here immunoSEQ multiplex PCR was the method, and the copy in TCRdb shows in-frame clones only, minus some. The sample records around 44,000 clones, approximately 90% being singletons. The sample here was peripheral blood mononuclear cells (PBMCs), taken before the second cycle of nivolumab. Receptor source: a human donor with classical Hodgkin lymphoma.

This rearrangement joins TRBV28 to TRBJ2-3; TRBD1 is a possible D gene (5 bases). The germline CDR1 and CDR2 sequences are MDHEN and SYDVKM. This CDR3 spans 13 amino acids. Trimming left V 5 bases short and J 8 bases short, with 14 bases between. In DNA form, the CDR3 reads TGTGCCAGCAGTCGAACAGGCCTGGGTACGCAGTATTTT. Translation: CASSRTGLGTQYF. The full variable domain, completed using reference TRBV28 and TRBJ2-3, is DVKVTQSSRYLVKRTGEKVFLECVQDMDHENMFWYRQDPGLGLRLIYFSYDVKMKEKGDIPEGYSVSREKKERFSLILESASTNQTSMYLCASSRTGLGTQYFGPGTRLTVL.

The chain carries TRBV6-1 and TRBJ2-1, with 9 nucleotides matching TRBD1. This CDR3 comprises 18 residues. Germline V gene lookup returns CDR1 MNHNS and CDR2 SASEGT. V shed 4 bases, J shed 4 bases, and the junction held 14 bases outside the gene matches. The CDR3 sequence is CASSVLGSGTGSYNEQFF. CDR3 in DNA: TGTGCCAGCAGTGTCCTGGGATCCGGGACAGGGAGTTACAATGAGCAGTTCTTC.

The chain has TRBV27 and TRBJ1-5; D is unclear. Trimming pared 8 bases from V and 7 bases from J, leaving 12 bases between. CDR1 and CDR2 (germline): MNHEY, SMNVEV (reference sequence). The CDR3 contains 12 residues. This CDR3 reads CASGPSGQPQHF. The CDR3 DNA reads TGTGCCAGCGGTCCGTCTGGGCAGCCCCAGCATTTT.

The V gene is TRBV10-3, the J gene TRBJ2-3, with TRBD1 matching 10 bases. CDR1 is ENHRY, CDR2 SYGVKD, per germline. The CDR3 length is 13 residues. Trimming took 11 bases from V and 5 from J; bases not matched to a gene: 7. The CDR3 reads CAVGTGDRDTQYF. CDR3 DNA sequence: TGTGCCGTAGGGACAGGGGATCGAGATACGCAGTATTTT.

The chain employs TRBV10-3 and TRBJ2-2, with D possibly matching TRBD2 (6 bases). CDR1 and CDR2 from the germline V gene are ENHRY and SYGVKD. This CDR3 is built from 15 residues. Trimming left V 5 bases short and J 2 bases short, with 12 bases between. CDR3: CAISHGSANTGELFF. CDR3 DNA: TGTGCCATCAGTCACGGGAGCGCCAACACCGGGGAGCTGTTTTTT.

This rearrangement joins TRBV7-2 to TRBJ2-7, with D maybe TRBD1 (6 bases). Trimming stripped 3 bases from V and 0 bases from J, with 9 bases between. The germline CDR1 and CDR2 sequences are SGHTA and FQGNSA. The CDR3 extends over 14 amino acids. CDR3: CASSLVQGSYEQYF. Here the CDR3 DNA reads TGTGCCAGCAGCTTGGTACAGGGCTCCTACGAGCAGTACTTC.

This clone was found once. The chain carries TRBV27 and TRBJ2-5; 7 nucleotides line up with TRBD1. The germline CDR1 and CDR2 sequences are MNHEY and SMNVEV (reference sequence). The V segment lost 6 bases and the J segment 0 bases; nucleotides outside the gene matches: 4. CDR3 length equals 14 residues. DNA for the CDR3: TGTGCCAGCAGCCAAACAGGGGACCAAGAGACCCAGTACTTC. This gives the protein CASSQTGDQETQYF.

V is TRBV7-3 and J is TRBJ2-3, with TRBD2 as a possible D gene (5 bases). Trimming stripped 7 bases from V and 0 bases from J, with 11 bases between. Germline V lookup: CDR1 SGHTA, CDR2 FQGTGA. CDR3 size: 14 residues. CDR3 sequence (DNA): TGTGCCAGCAAGGTGGGAGCGAGCACAGATACGCAGTATTTT. Protein: CASKVGASTDTQYF.

This clone came up a few times. This sequence joins TRBV28 and TRBJ1-4; 11 bases are a match to TRBD1. The CDR3 sequence is 18 residues long. V was pared by 2 bases and J by 8 bases, with 13 bases of the junction left unmatched. Germline CDR1 MDHEN, CDR2 SYDVKM. The CDR3 sequence: CASSLAGTGGSQLEKLFF. CDR3 bases: TGTGCCAGCAGTTTAGCCGGGACAGGGGGTTCTCAACTCGAAAAACTGTTTTTT.

The V call is TRBV7-9, the J call TRBJ1-1, with unresolved D. The length of the CDR3 is 13 residues. The germline gives CDR1 SEHNR, CDR2 FQNEAQ (reference sequence). Trimming stripped 3 bases from V and 1 base from J, with 6 bases between. CDR3 nucleotide sequence: TGTGCCAGCAGCTTCCCTTCGAACACTGAAGCTTTCTTT. It yields the protein CASSFPSNTEAFF.

This rearrangement joins TRBV5-4 to TRBJ2-5, with TRBD2 identical over 14 bases. CDR1 SGHNT and CDR2 YYREEE come from the germline V gene (reference sequence). V was clipped by 4 bases and J by 5 bases; unmatched bases: 13. The CDR3 contains 18 residues. The CDR3 coding sequence is TGTGCCAGCAGCCTAAAAGGGACTAGCGGGAGTTCCAGGGAGACCCAGTACTTC. This sequence encodes CASSLKGTSGSSRETQYF. Together with reference TRBV5-4 and TRBJ2-5, the CDR3 gives the full variable domain: ETGVTQSPTHLIKTRGQQVTLRCSSQSGHNTVSWYQQALGQGPQFIFQYYREEENGRGNFPPRFSGLQFPNYSSELNVNALELDDSALYLCASSLKGTSGSSRETQYFGPGTRLLVL.

This clone was detected only a few times. The chain has TRBV25-1 and TRBJ2-7; TRBD1 is a possible D gene (5 bases). The V gene lost 5 bases and the J gene lost 3 bases, with 8 bases spanning the gap. Per germline, CDR1 MGHDK and CDR2 SYGVNS. The CDR3 runs 12 residues. CDR3 DNA: TGTGCCAGCAGTCCCACAGGCTACGAGCAGTACTTC. It specifies CASSPTGYEQYF.

The V call is TRBV7-2, the J call TRBJ1-2; a weak D match, TRBD1 (5 bases). V lost 5 bases, J lost 6 bases, and 16 bases lay in between. This CDR3 region has 14 residues. Germline CDR1 and CDR2: SGHTA and FQGNSA. CDR3 nucleotide sequence: TGTGCCAGCAGCCGTCGAGGGGCCTTGCATGGCTACACCTTC. Amino acids: CASSRRGALHGYTF.

With regard to this clone: A read error may produce the germline difference seen at one junction end. The rearrangement joins TRBV10-3 to TRBJ1-4, with no clear D. This CDR3 is built from 13 residues. Germline V CDR1 and CDR2: ENHRY, SYGVKD. The CDR3 region has the DNA TGTGTCATCAGTGACGGAGGGAATGAAAAACTGTTTTTT. Translation gives CVISDGGNEKLFF.